These T cell receptor beta chains were read from a single sample in a study of blood T cell repertoires in COVID-19. Sequencing was performed with immunoSEQ multiplex PCR; in TCRdb, only in-frame clones are kept and a portion is missing. This table has fewer than 400,000 clones, almost 90% appearing once. The sample consisted of peripheral blood. These receptors were taken from a woman in her 30s with COVID-19, enrolled during active disease. Both conserved end residues are part of each CDR3. The D gene is left open where the match is weak. Not every row has a clone size; where given, it reads once, few, many or a size class.

V: TRBV6-5; size: -; J: TRBJ2-7; D: TRBD2; CDR3: CATRTSGSYEQYF; DNA: TGTGCCACTCGGACTAGCGGATCCTACGAGCAGTACTTC
V: TRBV19; size: -; J: TRBJ1-1; D: TRBD1; CDR3: CASSPTGGALAEAFF; DNA: TGTGCCAGTAGTCCGACAGGGGGCGCTTTGGCTGAAGCTTTCTTT
V: TRBV29-1; size: -; J: TRBJ2-1; D: TRBD2; CDR3: CSVALGAGNEQFF; DNA: TGCAGCGTCGCCCTAGGAGCGGGAAATGAGCAGTTCTTC
V: TRBV5-6; size: -; J: TRBJ2-7; D: TRBD1; CDR3: CASSFGTGFSYEQYF; DNA: TGTGCCAGCAGCTTTGGGACAGGATTTTCCTACGAGCAGTACTTC
V: TRBV11-2; size: -; J: TRBJ2-2; D: -; CDR3: CASSPGTANTGELFF; DNA: TGTGCCAGCAGCCCCGGGACTGCGAACACCGGGGAGCTGTTTTTT
V: TRBV4-2; size: -; J: TRBJ2-4; D: -; CDR3: CASSQPQKNIQYF; DNA: TGTGCCAGCAGCCAACCCCAAAAAAACATTCAGTACTTC
V: TRBV7-2; size: -; J: TRBJ1-4; D: -; CDR3: CASSLVGNEKLFF; DNA: TGTGCCAGCAGCTTAGTCGGGAATGAAAAACTGTTTTTT
V: TRBV11-2; size: -; J: TRBJ2-7; D: TRBD1; CDR3: CASSSSDRGGNEQYF; DNA: TGTGCCAGCAGCTCCTCGGACAGGGGGGGCAACGAGCAGTACTTC
V: TRBV3-1/TRBV3-2; size: -; J: TRBJ1-1; D: TRBD1; CDR3: CASSPTGYAEAFF; DNA: TGTGCCAGCAGCCCGACAGGGTACGCTGAAGCTTTCTTT
V: TRBV7-9; size: -; J: TRBJ2-7; D: -; CDR3: CASSFRQGYEQYF; DNA: TGTGCCAGCAGCTTTCGCCAGGGATACGAGCAGTACTTC
V: TRBV5-1; size: -; J: TRBJ1-4; D: -; CDR3: CASSLDPSSEKLFF; DNA: TGCGCCAGCAGCCTGGACCCTAGTAGTGAAAAACTGTTTTTT
V: TRBV30; size: -; J: TRBJ2-3; D: TRBD2; CDR3: CAWSRGLASSTDTQYF; DNA: TGTGCCTGGAGTAGGGGACTAGCGTCTAGCACAGATACGCAGTATTTT
V: TRBV24-1; size: once; J: TRBJ2-1; D: TRBD1; CDR3: CATSDPTTGVNEQFF; DNA: TGTGCCACCAGTGATCCTACGACAGGGGTGAATGAGCAGTTCTTC
V: TRBV27; size: -; J: TRBJ2-3; D: -; CDR3: CASSVYPVQGTDTQYF; DNA: TGTGCCAGCTCCGTTTATCCGGTTCAGGGCACAGATACGCAGTATTTT
V: TRBV4-1; size: -; J: TRBJ1-1; D: -; CDR3: CASSLGSGQNTEAFF; DNA: TGCGCCAGCAGCCTGGGTAGCGGACAGAACACTGAAGCTTTCTTT
V: TRBV3-1/TRBV3-2; size: -; J: TRBJ1-5; D: TRBD1; CDR3: CASSLGQGGQPQHF; DNA: TGTGCCAGCAGCCTCGGACAGGGTGGTCAGCCCCAGCATTTT
V: TRBV7-6; size: -; J: TRBJ1-4; D: -; CDR3: CASSLGQGREKLFF; DNA: TGTGCCAGCAGCTTAGGGCAGGGCCGGGAAAAACTGTTTTTT
V: TRBV2; size: -; J: TRBJ2-1; D: -; CDR3: CASSGQRNEQFF; DNA: TGTGCCAGCAGTGGACAGAGGAATGAGCAGTTCTTC
V: TRBV5-4; size: -; J: TRBJ2-7; D: TRBD2; CDR3: CASSLSRENEQYF; DNA: TGTGCCAGCAGCCTTTCGCGGGAGAACGAGCAGTACTTC
V: TRBV19; size: -; J: TRBJ1-1; D: TRBD1; CDR3: CASSMGTGVPMNTEAFF; DNA: TGTGCCAGTAGTATGGGGACAGGGGTGCCCATGAACACTGAAGCTTTCTTT
V: TRBV3-1/TRBV3-2; size: -; J: TRBJ2-6; D: -; CDR3: CASSRRTGNSGANVLTF; DNA: TGTGCCAGCAGCCGCAGAACAGGGAACTCTGGGGCCAACGTCCTGACTTTC
V: TRBV4-1; size: many; J: TRBJ1-1; D: -; CDR3: CASSLETQTEAFF; DNA: TGCGCCAGCAGCCTTGAAACACAGACTGAAGCTTTCTTT
V: TRBV25-1; size: -; J: TRBJ1-2; D: -; CDR3: CASSGEQGLGYTF; DNA: TGTGCCAGCAGTGGAGAACAGGGTTTAGGCTACACCTTC
V: TRBV24-1; size: few; J: TRBJ1-1; D: -; CDR3: CATRAGTFFTEAFF; DNA: TGTGCCACCCGCGCCGGGACATTTTTTACAGAAGCTTTCTTT
V: TRBV7-9; size: -; J: TRBJ1-2; D: TRBD1; CDR3: CASSPGQAPNYGYTF; DNA: TGTGCCAGCAGCCCCGGACAGGCTCCTAACTATGGCTACACCTTC
V: TRBV6-5; size: once; J: TRBJ2-7; D: -; CDR3: CASSYDHNEQYF; DNA: TGTGCCAGCAGTTACGATCACAACGAGCAGTACTTC
V: TRBV19; size: once; J: TRBJ2-1; D: TRBD1; CDR3: CASSLGQERNEQFF; DNA: TGTGCCAGTAGTCTCGGACAGGAGAGAAATGAGCAGTTCTTC
V: TRBV28; size: -; J: TRBJ1-4; D: TRBD1; CDR3: CASSLPQTGGEKLFF; DNA: TGTGCCAGCAGTTTACCCCAGACAGGGGGTGAAAAACTGTTTTTT
V: TRBV27; size: once; J: TRBJ2-2; D: -; CDR3: CASSPSPLIGENTGELFF; DNA: TGTGCCAGCAGTCCCTCCCCCTTGATAGGGGAGAACACCGGGGAGCTGTTTTTT
V: TRBV5-4; size: -; J: TRBJ2-7; D: TRBD2; CDR3: CASSFTSGRAYEQYF; DNA: TGTGCCAGCAGCTTTACTAGCGGGAGAGCCTACGAGCAGTACTTC
V: TRBV7-2; size: -; J: TRBJ1-4; D: -; CDR3: CASSLARGNEKLFF; DNA: TGTGCCAGCAGCTTAGCGCGGGGTAATGAAAAACTGTTTTTT
V: TRBV7-2; size: -; J: TRBJ1-2; D: TRBD1; CDR3: CASSFPGQGVRGYTF; DNA: TGTGCCAGCAGCTTTCCGGGACAGGGGGTACGGGGCTACACCTTC
V: TRBV18; size: -; J: TRBJ1-2; D: TRBD1; CDR3: CASSPPGGPNYGYTF; DNA: TGTGCCAGCTCACCCCCAGGGGGCCCCAACTATGGCTACACCTTC
V: TRBV14; size: -; J: TRBJ1-2; D: TRBD1; CDR3: CASSQSGTGAFGYTF; DNA: TGTGCCAGCAGCCAATCTGGGACAGGGGCGTTCGGCTACACCTTC
V: TRBV29-1; size: -; J: TRBJ2-5; D: TRBD2; CDR3: CSALGLPQETQYF; DNA: TGCAGCGCCCTGGGACTACCCCAAGAGACCCAGTACTTC
V: TRBV5-1; size: -; J: TRBJ2-4; D: -; CDR3: CASSPRDGGGKNIQYF; DNA: TGCGCCAGCAGCCCTCGAGACGGGGGTGGCAAAAACATTCAGTACTTC
V: TRBV28; size: -; J: TRBJ1-4; D: -; CDR3: CASTEQGYATNEKLFF; DNA: TGTGCCAGCACCGAACAGGGTTACGCAACTAATGAAAAACTGTTTTTT
V: TRBV10-3; size: -; J: TRBJ1-1; D: -; CDR3: CAISESAALAEAFF; DNA: TGTGCCATCAGTGAGTCGGCGGCGTTAGCTGAAGCTTTCTTT
V: TRBV18; size: -; J: TRBJ1-1; D: -; CDR3: CASSTLARGNTEAFF; DNA: TGTGCCAGCTCCACCTTAGCTCGGGGAAACACTGAAGCTTTCTTT
V: TRBV19; size: -; J: TRBJ1-4; D: -; CDR3: CASSWTVNEKLFF; DNA: TGTGCCAGTAGTTGGACAGTTAATGAAAAACTGTTTTTT
V: TRBV10-3; size: -; J: TRBJ2-5; D: TRBD2; CDR3: CAISEKAGGSQTQYF; DNA: TGTGCCATCAGTGAGAAGGCGGGAGGCTCCCAGACCCAGTACTTC
V: TRBV12-5; size: -; J: TRBJ1-1; D: TRBD1; CDR3: CASGLLLGQGVTEAFF; DNA: TGTGCTAGTGGTCTCCTCCTGGGGCAGGGGGTAACTGAAGCTTTCTTT
V: TRBV27; size: -; J: TRBJ1-2; D: -; CDR3: CASSYGGALRGGYTF; DNA: TGTGCCAGCAGTTATGGGGGCGCATTGAGGGGTGGCTACACCTTC
V: TRBV5-1; size: -; J: TRBJ2-7; D: TRBD1; CDR3: CASSPGQGGYEQYF; DNA: TGCGCCAGCAGCCCGGGACAGGGGGGCTACGAGCAGTACTTC
V: TRBV5-4; size: -; J: TRBJ2-4; D: TRBD1; CDR3: CASSLVTGGTSGIQYF; DNA: TGTGCCAGCAGCTTGGTTACAGGGGGGACCTCGGGGATTCAGTACTTC
V: TRBV7-9; size: -; J: TRBJ1-2; D: -; CDR3: CASSFGGYGYTF; DNA: TGTGCCAGCAGCTTCGGTGGTTATGGCTACACCTTC
V: TRBV5-4; size: -; J: TRBJ2-1; D: TRBD2; CDR3: CASSFGSGGPYNEQFF; DNA: TGTGCCAGCAGCTTTGGTAGCGGGGGACCCTACAATGAGCAGTTCTTC
V: TRBV13; size: -; J: TRBJ1-2; D: -; CDR3: CASSLGPRQNYGYTF; DNA: TGTGCCAGCAGCTTAGGCCCGAGACAGAACTATGGCTACACCTTC
V: TRBV14; size: -; J: TRBJ2-7; D: TRBD1; CDR3: CASSPGTVTYEQYF; DNA: TGTGCCAGCAGCCCCGGGACAGTAACCTACGAGCAGTACTTC
V: TRBV10-2; size: -; J: TRBJ2-7; D: -; CDR3: CASKGGGYYEQYF; DNA: TGCGCCAGCAAAGGAGGGGGCTACTACGAGCAGTACTTC